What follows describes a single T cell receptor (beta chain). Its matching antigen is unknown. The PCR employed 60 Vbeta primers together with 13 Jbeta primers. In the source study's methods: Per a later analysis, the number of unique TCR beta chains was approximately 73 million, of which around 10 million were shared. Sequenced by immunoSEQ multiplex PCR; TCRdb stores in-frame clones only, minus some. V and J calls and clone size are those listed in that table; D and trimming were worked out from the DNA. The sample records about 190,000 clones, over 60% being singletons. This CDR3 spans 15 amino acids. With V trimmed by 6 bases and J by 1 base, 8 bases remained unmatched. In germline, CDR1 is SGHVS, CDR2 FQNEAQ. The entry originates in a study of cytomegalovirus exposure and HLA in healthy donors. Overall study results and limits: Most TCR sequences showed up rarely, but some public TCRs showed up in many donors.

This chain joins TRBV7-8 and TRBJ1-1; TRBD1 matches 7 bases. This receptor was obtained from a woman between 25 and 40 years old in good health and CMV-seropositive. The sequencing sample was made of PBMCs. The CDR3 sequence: CASSRQGARNTEAFF. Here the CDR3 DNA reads TGTGCCAGCAGTCGACAGGGTGCGCGGAACACTGAAGCTTTCTTT.